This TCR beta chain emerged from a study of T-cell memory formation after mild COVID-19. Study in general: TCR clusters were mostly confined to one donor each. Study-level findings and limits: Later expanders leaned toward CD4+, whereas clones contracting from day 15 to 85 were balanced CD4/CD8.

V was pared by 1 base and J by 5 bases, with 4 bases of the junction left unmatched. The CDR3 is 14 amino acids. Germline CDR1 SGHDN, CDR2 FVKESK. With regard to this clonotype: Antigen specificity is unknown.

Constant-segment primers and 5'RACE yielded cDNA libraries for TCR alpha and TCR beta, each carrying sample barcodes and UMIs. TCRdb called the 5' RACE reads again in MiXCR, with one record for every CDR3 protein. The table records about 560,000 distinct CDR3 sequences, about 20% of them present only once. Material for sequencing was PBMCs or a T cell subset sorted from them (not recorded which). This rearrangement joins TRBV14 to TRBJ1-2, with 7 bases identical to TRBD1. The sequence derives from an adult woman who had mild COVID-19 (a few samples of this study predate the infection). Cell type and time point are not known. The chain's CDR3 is CASSQVAGGYGYTF. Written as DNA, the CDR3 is TGTGCCAGCAGCCAAGTGGCAGGGGGTTATGGCTACACCTTC.